This T cell receptor (beta chain) originates from a study of post-analysis software for immune sequencing data. Study conclusions and caveats: Controls had lower frequencies than patients of about 5 TRBV segments, which included TRBV5-6, TRBV5-1 and TRBV20-1.

Unique molecular identifiers were built into the TCR beta cDNA libraries. TCRdb ran MiXCR on the PCR reads and lists one entry per CDR3 protein. The data show 750,000 to 900,000 distinct CDR3 sequences, with about half seen just once and 4.9% held by the top ten. As to this clonotype: Its antigen is currently unknown.

This CDR3 is built from 16 residues. Germline CDR1 SGHTA, CDR2 FQGTGA. V lost 0 bases to trimming and J lost 14 bases; unmatched junction nucleotides: 16. The J gene is TRBJ2-3, the V gene TRBV7-3; 8 positions agree with TRBD2. This clonotype was sampled from a girl aged 10-17 years with multiple sclerosis. Sequenced: blood. The CDR3 nucleotides are TGTGCCAGCAGCTTAACGCCTCGGGAGGGAGGAGAGCCGGTGTATTTT. This codes for CASSLTPREGGEPVYF. Drawing the rest from reference TRBV7-3 and TRBJ2-3, the complete variable domain is GAGVSQTPSNKVTEKGKYVELRCDPISGHTALYWYRQSLGQGPEFLIYFQGTGAADDSGLPNDRFFAVRPEGSVSTLKIQRTERGDSAVYLCASSLTPREGGEPVYFGPGTRLTVL.